These 4 T cell receptor beta chains were all obtained from the same sample, sequenced in a study of radiotherapy plus CTLA-4 blockade in lung cancer. The table came from immunoSEQ multiplex PCR; TCRdb's copy has only in-frame clones and leaves some out. The sample carries 25,000 to 30,000 clones, about 77% recorded once. This specimen was peripheral blood, taken from a patient treated with radiotherapy plus ipilimumab. Every receptor here comes from a human donor with non-small cell lung cancer that progressed on radiotherapy plus ipilimumab.

The chain combines TRBV7-3 with TRBJ1-1; D is undetermined. Germline CDR1 SGHTA, CDR2 FQGTGA. CDR3 length: 14 amino acids. The V and J ends lost 1 base and 4 bases respectively, with 10 bases between them. CDR3: CASSLNTEGTEAFF. The CDR3 nucleotides read TGTGCCAGCAGCTTAAACACCGAAGGCACTGAAGCTTTCTTT.

Concerning this clone: Other DNA sequences within the sample encode an identical CDR3. The rearrangement uses TRBV11-2 and TRBJ1-3; the D gene is possibly TRBD1 (5 bases). The germline V and J ends were trimmed by 1 base and 0 bases, with 13 bases remaining between them. This CDR3 spans 17 amino acids. Germline CDR1 is SGHAT and CDR2 is FQNNGV. Here the CDR3 DNA reads TGTGCCAGCAGCTTAGGACAGAGGCCCTCCTCTGGAAACACCATATATTTT. Translated, it gives CASSLGQRPSSGNTIYF.

This clone was seen a single time. This sequence joins TRBV28 and TRBJ1-5, with unresolved D. This CDR3 region has 12 residues. Germline V CDR1 and CDR2: MDHEN, SYDVKM. V lost 6 bases to trimming and J lost 4 bases, with 7 bases between them. DNA for the CDR3: TGTGCCAGCAGCCCGCCGAATCAGCCCCAGCATTTT. Its protein is CASSPPNQPQHF. Full variable domain (outside the CDR3, taken from reference TRBV28 and TRBJ1-5): DVKVTQSSRYLVKRTGEKVFLECVQDMDHENMFWYRQDPGLGLRLIYFSYDVKMKEKGDIPEGYSVSREKKERFSLILESASTNQTSMYLCASSPPNQPQHFGDGTRLSIL.

The rearrangement joins TRBV5-1 to TRBJ1-1; D ambiguous. V was shortened by 5 bases and J by 1 base, with 12 bases between the two germline ends. This CDR3 comprises 14 residues. Germline values: CDR1 SGHRS, CDR2 YFSETQ. CDR3 in DNA: TGCGCCAGCAGTAGAGAGCCCTCGAACACTGAAGCTTTCTTT. Its translation is CASSREPSNTEAFF.